The 26 T cell receptor beta chains below come from one sample, sequenced in a study of blood T cell repertoires in COVID-19. The protocol was immunoSEQ multiplex PCR, while the TCRdb copy is restricted to in-frame clones and leaves out a portion. The sample holds more than 120,000 clones; more than 75% are singletons and the top ten take roughly 35%. The sequenced material came from peripheral blood. These receptors were taken from a man aged 45-60 years who had recovered from COVID-19.

V gene TRBV6-6 combines with J gene TRBJ2-3; 7 nucleotides align to TRBD1. Germline V CDR1 and CDR2: MNHNY, SVGAGI (reference sequence). Trimming at V came to 5 bases and at J to 0 bases, leaving 11 bases not matched to a gene. The length of the CDR3 is 17 residues. In nucleotides, the CDR3 is TGTGCCAGCAGTCAATGGTACAGGGGAACTAGCACAGATACGCAGTATTTT. It specifies CASSQWYRGTSTDTQYF.

This clone was counted between two and nine times. This rearrangement joins TRBV5-1 to TRBJ2-3, with D possibly being TRBD1 (5 bases). This CDR3 has 14 amino acids. Germline V gives CDR1 SGHRS, CDR2 YFSETQ. Trimming stripped 5 bases from V and 0 bases from J, with 10 bases between. The CDR3: CASRDSASTDTQYF. CDR3 sequence (DNA): TGCGCCAGCAGAGACAGTGCTAGCACAGATACGCAGTATTTT.

A single count supports this clone. The gene calls are TRBV7-8 and TRBJ2-1, with 9 bases matching TRBD2. The CDR3 sequence is 16 residues long. From germline, CDR1 is SGHVS and CDR2 FQNEAQ. V trimming: 1 base; J trimming: 6 bases; junction bases outside the gene matches: 7. CDR3 sequence: CASSLGWAGGPNEQFF. CDR3 nucleotide sequence: TGTGCCAGCAGCTTAGGATGGGCGGGGGGGCCCAATGAGCAGTTCTTC.

The V and J genes are TRBV3-1 (or the pseudogene TRBV3-2) and TRBJ2-3; 12 bases map to TRBD2. The V gene's germline CDR1 is LGHDT and CDR2 YNNKEL (reference sequence). The CDR3 consists of 17 residues. Trimming cost V 2 bases and J 5 bases; bases outside gene matches: 8. CDR3 loop: CASSQWLAGGPGDTQYF. The CDR3 nucleotides read TGTGCCAGCAGCCAATGGCTAGCGGGGGGGCCAGGAGATACGCAGTATTTT.

The chain combines TRBV3-1 (or the pseudogene TRBV3-2) with TRBJ1-4; tentative D call: TRBD1 (5 bases). The CDR3 length is 14 residues. Per germline, CDR1 LGHDT and CDR2 YNNKEL (reference sequence). Trimming stripped 0 bases from V and 8 bases from J, with 10 bases between. DNA of the CDR3: TGTGCCAGCAGCCAAGACAGGGCTGGGGAAAAACTGTTTTTT. Encoded protein: CASSQDRAGEKLFF.

The gene calls are TRBV11-3 and TRBJ1-1; D is unresolved. Trimming stripped 5 bases from V and 4 bases from J, with 14 bases between. The CDR3 is 14 residues long. Per the germline V gene, CDR1 is SGHNT and CDR2 is YENEEA. The CDR3 nucleotides are TGTGCCAGCAGCGAGGAATTCATGAGCACTGAAGCTTTCTTT. This translates into CASSEEFMSTEAFF.

This clone was observed a handful of times. The gene calls are TRBV5-8 and TRBJ1-1; D is possibly TRBD1 (6 bases). From germline, CDR1 is SGHTS and CDR2 YDEGEE. This CDR3 spans 15 amino acids. V lost 0 bases, J lost 6 bases, and 15 bases lay in between. The CDR3 reads CASSLVAGAGPEAFF. DNA for the CDR3: TGTGCCAGCAGCTTGGTCGCAGGGGCAGGTCCTGAAGCTTTCTTT.

The rearrangement uses TRBV11-3 and TRBJ2-5; 10 bases map to TRBD1. The CDR3 runs to 15 residues. CDR1 and CDR2 from the germline V gene are SGHNT and YENEEA. Germline trimming cut 5 bases from V and 5 bases from J; bases unmatched to any gene: 8. DNA of the CDR3: TGTGCCAGCAGCCTCCAGACAGGGGGCGCGGAGACCCAGTACTTC. Its protein product is CASSLQTGGAETQYF.

This chain joins TRBV7-9 and TRBJ1-1, with 7 positions matching TRBD1. The CDR3 has 17 residues. J was trimmed by 0 bases and V by 2 bases; bases with no gene match: 9. Germline-derived CDR1 and CDR2 are SEHNR and FQNEAQ (reference sequence). CDR3 loop: CASSLTQGFPMNTEAFF. The DNA of the CDR3 is TGTGCCAGCAGCTTAACACAGGGGTTCCCCATGAACACTGAAGCTTTCTTT.

V and J are TRBV19 and TRBJ1-3, with a possible D match to TRBD1 (5 bases). V was pared by 9 bases and J by 0 bases, with 9 bases between. The germline gives CDR1 LNHDA, CDR2 SQIVND (reference sequence). The CDR3 extends over 13 amino acids. The CDR3 is CASRQLSGNTIYF. The CDR3 DNA sequence: TGTGCCAGCCGACAGCTCTCTGGAAACACCATATATTTT.

This chain links TRBV27 with TRBJ1-2; D remains unclear. The CDR3 length is 13 residues. Per germline, CDR1 MNHEY and CDR2 SMNVEV (reference sequence). V lost 3 bases to trimming and J lost 6 bases, with 11 bases between them. The CDR3 spells CASSLAGADGYTF. In DNA, the CDR3 is TGTGCCAGCAGTTTGGCGGGAGCTGATGGCTACACCTTC.

Written as DNA, the CDR3 is TGTGCCAGCTACAGGGGTTCTAGTGGGAACACTGAAGCTTTCTTT. Its protein product is CASYRGSSGNTEAFF. The V call is TRBV2, the J call TRBJ1-1; TRBD1 agrees at 7 bases. V was clipped by 8 bases and J by 1 base; unmatched bases: 10. Germline CDR1 is SNHLY and CDR2 is FYNNEI. The length of the CDR3 is 15 residues.

The chain recombines TRBV21-1 with TRBJ1-2. TRBV21-1 is a pseudogene. The CDR3 contains 16 residues. CDR3 in DNA: TGTGCCAGCAGCAAAGCGGTTTCTTGGGACTGCTTTGGCTACACCTTC. It codes for CASSKAVSWDCFGYTF.

The CDR3 region has the DNA TGTGCCAGCAAAGACGACTTAGACAGAGATCCAATGCACAATCAGCCCCAGCATTTT. This gives the protein CASKDDLDRDPMHNQPQHF. The chain has TRBV2 and TRBJ1-5, with TRBD1 as a possible D gene (5 bases). Germline CDR1 reads SNHLY; CDR2 reads FYNNEI. V gave up 7 bases and J gave up 3 bases, with 28 bases separating them. The CDR3 extends over 19 amino acids.

The chain couples TRBV4-1 to TRBJ2-7, with 13 bases matching TRBD2. J was trimmed by 4 bases and V by 0 bases; bases with no gene match: 9. CDR1 is MGHRA, CDR2 YSYEKL, per germline. The CDR3 totals 18 residues. The CDR3 loop is CASSQDGPGTSGEYEQYF. The CDR3, as DNA: TGCGCCAGCAGCCAAGATGGCCCCGGGACTAGCGGGGAGTACGAGCAGTACTTC.

The V call is TRBV27, the J call TRBJ1-5; D may be TRBD1 (5 bases). Trimming removed 5 bases at V and 0 bases at J, with 26 bases between. The CDR3 loop spans 20 amino acids. CDR1 and CDR2 from the germline V gene are MNHEY and SMNVEV (reference sequence). For the CDR3, the DNA is TGTGCCAGCAGTCCGAGCTTAGGGGCATATAGGGCACATAGCAATCAGCCCCAGCATTTT. It codes for CASSPSLGAYRAHSNQPQHF.

The V and J genes are TRBV7-2 and TRBJ2-7, with a possible D match to TRBD2 (5 bases). V lost 0 bases and J 3 bases, leaving 21 bases between the germline ends. Looked up from germline, CDR1 is SGHTA and CDR2 is FQGNSA. The CDR3 extends over 18 amino acids. CDR3 in DNA: TGTGCCAGCAGCTTAGCGCTAGGAATGGAAGGGAGTATCTACGAGCAGTACTTC. This encodes CASSLALGMEGSIYEQYF.

This chain joins TRBV5-1 and TRBJ1-1, with D perhaps TRBD1 (5 bases). Germline assignment: CDR1 SGHRS and CDR2 YFSETQ. This CDR3 is 15 amino acids long. Trimming took off 4 bases at V and 0 bases at J, with 13 bases between the two ends. CDR3 nucleotide sequence: TGCGCCAGCAGCCAGGGAGGGGCGTTGAACACTGAAGCTTTCTTT. Protein product: CASSQGGALNTEAFF.

In its sample, this clone was seen once. The chain carries TRBV4-1 and TRBJ2-1, with 8 bases aligning to TRBD2. Trimming took 0 bases from V and 13 from J; bases not matched to a gene: 5. Germline assignment: CDR1 MGHRA and CDR2 YSYEKL. CDR3 length equals 13 residues. The CDR3 is CASSQDRRGAQFF. The CDR3 DNA sequence: TGCGCCAGCAGCCAAGATAGGCGGGGGGCCCAGTTCTTC.

The V and J genes are TRBV15 and TRBJ1-5; D unresolved. Trimming removed 4 bases from V and 0 bases from J, with 7 bases in between. The CDR3 totals 14 residues. CDR1 is LNHNV and CDR2 is YYDKDF in the germline V gene (reference sequence). The CDR3 sequence: CATSISGSNQPQHF. The CDR3, as DNA: TGTGCCACCAGCATTAGCGGTAGCAATCAGCCCCAGCATTTT.

V usage is TRBV20-1 and J usage is TRBJ2-5, with a weak D call TRBD1 (6 bases). The V and J ends lost 3 bases and 5 bases respectively, with 16 bases between them. This CDR3 has 14 amino acids. CDR1 and CDR2 from the germline V gene are DFQATT and SNEGSKA (reference sequence). The DNA for the CDR3 is TGCAGTGCTAGTCTGGGACAACTCGGTGAGACCCAGTACTTC. It yields the protein CSASLGQLGETQYF.

V usage is TRBV10-3 and J usage is TRBJ1-1, with D perhaps matching TRBD1 (6 bases). The ends were cut back, 6 bases at V and 11 bases at J, with 16 bases in the middle. CDR1 and CDR2 (germline): ENHRY, SYGVKD. The CDR3 covers 12 residues. CDR3 bases: TGTGCCATCAGGGAAGTGGACAGCCACGCTTTCTTT. Translating gives CAIREVDSHAFF.

J is TRBJ2-2 and V is TRBV9, with 8 positions matching TRBD1. The CDR3 has 15 amino acids. With 2 bases clipped from V and 5 bases from J, the junction kept 5 bases outside the gene matches. Germline V lookup: CDR1 SGDLS, CDR2 YYNGEE. The chain's CDR3 is CASSVTGTGTGELFF. The CDR3 coding sequence is TGTGCCAGCAGCGTCACCGGGACAGGTACCGGGGAGCTGTTTTTT.

With respect to this clone: The junction does not match germline at one end; this may be a read error. The genes are TRBV6-5 and TRBJ1-1; TRBD1 might be the D (6 bases). Germline V gene sequence: CDR1 MNHEY, CDR2 SVGAGI. This CDR3 is 16 amino acids long. The CDR3 bases are TGTGCCAGCAGTTACCTAACAACAGGGTTGAAGACTGAAGCTTTCTTT. Its protein product is CASSYLTTGLKTEAFF.

The chain is built from TRBV11-3 and TRBJ1-4; D not certain. Germline CDR1 and CDR2: SGHNT and YENEEA. V was cut by 3 bases and J by 8 bases, with 10 bases left in between. CDR3 length equals 13 residues. The CDR3 DNA follows: TGTGCCAGCAGCTTTGGAGGGAACGAAAAACTGTTTTTT. It yields the protein CASSFGGNEKLFF.

This chain uses TRBV7-2 with TRBJ1-1; D perhaps matches TRBD1 (5 bases). CDR3 length: 13 residues. Germline V gene sequence: CDR1 SGHTA, CDR2 FQGNSA. V shed 2 bases and J shed 5 bases, with 9 bases lying between them. The chain's CDR3 is CASSLSEGTEAFF. Here the CDR3 DNA reads TGTGCCAGCAGCTTATCGGAGGGGACTGAAGCTTTCTTT.